This T cell receptor beta chain was sequenced in a study of cytomegalovirus exposure and HLA in healthy donors. Study-wide results and caveats: The tendency of first-cohort TCR clusters to co-occur in the 110 or so validation repertoires emerged from a later analysis. As was reported, the classifier diagnosed cytomegalovirus status with high specificity and sensitivity. Listed as cytomegalovirus-associated were 164 TCR beta chains. In vitro testing confirmed three CMV-associated chains as specific for CMV antigens.

A note on this clone: What it binds is not known.

Sequencing was performed with immunoSEQ multiplex PCR; in TCRdb, only in-frame clones are kept and a portion is missing. This table has 150,000 or so clones, roughly 87% appearing once. The sequenced material came from PBMCs. The receptor was derived from a woman aged 18-29 years in good health and CMV-seropositive.

CDR3 amino acids: CAWDEQGAGYGYTF. The DNA for the CDR3 is TGTGCCTGGGATGAACAGGGGGCAGGCTATGGCTACACCTTC. The J gene is TRBJ1-2, the V gene TRBV30; TRBD1 agrees at 9 bases. The V gene's germline CDR1 is GTSNPN and CDR2 SVGIG (reference sequence). The J segment lost 4 bases and the V segment lost 5 bases, leaving 8 bases of the junction unmatched. The CDR3 covers 14 residues. The full variable domain, rest sourced from reference TRBV30 and TRBJ1-2, is SQTIHQWPATLVQPVGSPLSLECTVEGTSNPNLYWYRQAAGRGLQLLFYSVGIGQISSEVPQNLSASRPQDRQFILSSKKLLLSDSGFYLCAWDEQGAGYGYTFGSGTRLTVV.